These 11 T cell receptor beta chains were all obtained from the same sample, sequenced in a study of patients and donors after allogeneic stem cell transplantation. TCRdb re-called the RT-PCR reads with MiXCR, one entry per CDR3 protein. Here the sample spans approximately 200,000 distinct CDR3 sequences, 35% to 45% being singletons. Specimen: blood, either unsorted or a sorted T cell fraction (not recorded which). The receptors originated from a human donor who was either an allogeneic HSCT recipient or a stem cell or donor lymphocyte infusion donor (not recorded which). It is not recorded whose cells these are; they may come from a transplant donor.

This clonotype was counted a few times. The chain couples TRBV20-1 to TRBJ1-1, with 9 nucleotides matching TRBD1. The germline gives CDR1 DFQATT, CDR2 SNEGSKA (reference sequence). With V trimmed by 1 base and J by 8 bases, 5 bases remained unmatched. CDR3 length: 13 residues. The CDR3 DNA sequence: TGCAGTGCTAGAGGACCCGGACAGGGGGAAGCTTTCTTT. Amino acids: CSARGPGQGEAFF.

This clonotype was found many times. The V call is TRBV5-1, the J call TRBJ1-1, with D unclear. The CDR3 totals 12 residues. Looked up from germline, CDR1 is SGHRS and CDR2 is YFSETQ. V was shortened by 1 base and J by 5 bases, with 6 bases between the two germline ends. DNA for the CDR3: TGCGCCAGCAGCTTGTTGGGGACTGAAGCTTTCTTT. Protein product: CASSLLGTEAFF.

The chain recombines TRBV27 with TRBJ2-1; 8 bases line up with TRBD1. The CDR3 length is 13 residues. V dropped 2 bases and J dropped 8; count of bases not matched to a gene: 2. Looked up from germline, CDR1 is MNHEY and CDR2 is SMNVEV (reference sequence). The DNA for the CDR3 is TGTGCCAGCAGTTTAACAGGGGGAGATGAGCAGTTCTTC. Amino acids: CASSLTGGDEQFF.

This clonotype has just a few counts. The V and J genes are TRBV20-1 and TRBJ1-1; no clear D gene. The germline CDR1 and CDR2 sequences are DFQATT and SNEGSKA (reference sequence). The CDR3 extends over 11 amino acids. V lost 6 bases and J 2 bases, leaving 7 bases between the germline ends. The CDR3 loop reads CSAPANTEAFF. In DNA form, the CDR3 reads TGCAGTGCCCCAGCTAACACTGAAGCTTTCTTT.

The V gene is TRBV9, the J gene TRBJ2-1; 8 bases align to TRBD2. The J segment lost 8 bases and the V segment lost 0 bases, leaving 10 bases of the junction unmatched. CDR1 SGDLS and CDR2 YYNGEE come from the germline V gene. The CDR3 is made up of 16 amino acids. CDR3 bases: TGTGCCAGCAGCGTAGCTGTCCCGGGGGGGCGGGATGAGCAGTTCTTC. It translates to CASSVAVPGGRDEQFF.

The chain recombines TRBV20-1 with TRBJ1-1; tentative D call: TRBD1 (6 bases). Germline V lookup: CDR1 DFQATT, CDR2 SNEGSKA (reference sequence). The length of the CDR3 is 14 residues. Trimming took 6 bases from V and 4 from J, leaving 18 bases between them. CDR3 nucleotide sequence: TGCAGTGCGGAACGGGGGGGGCTGGGCACTGAAGCTTTCTTT. Residues: CSAERGGLGTEAFF.

V is TRBV27 and J is TRBJ1-1; D gene ambiguous. Trimming shortened V by 6 bases and J by 0 bases, and 8 bases separated the two germline ends. CDR1 MNHEY and CDR2 SMNVEV come from the germline V gene (reference sequence). This CDR3 spans 13 amino acids. Here the CDR3 reads CASRRFMNTEAFF. The DNA of the CDR3 is TGTGCCAGCAGACGGTTCATGAACACTGAAGCTTTCTTT.

This clonotype appeared a few times. The chain employs TRBV28 and TRBJ2-5, with D possibly being TRBD2 (5 bases). This CDR3 has 13 residues. Between the trimmed V and J ends, which lost 8 bases and 0 bases, there was a span of 10 bases. The germline gives CDR1 MDHEN, CDR2 SYDVKM. The chain's CDR3 is CASLDFDQETQYF. DNA for the CDR3: TGTGCCAGCTTGGACTTCGACCAAGAGACCCAGTACTTC.

Here the CDR3 reads CAWSPGVRKASEAFF. As DNA, the CDR3 is TGTGCCTGGAGTCCCGGAGTCCGAAAAGCAAGTGAAGCTTTCTTT. V usage is TRBV30 and J usage is TRBJ1-1, with D uncertain. CDR3 length: 15 amino acids. V was pared by 2 bases and J by 7 bases, with 20 bases between. CDR1 and CDR2 from the germline V gene are GTSNPN and SVGIG (reference sequence). Together with reference TRBV30 and TRBJ1-1, the CDR3 gives the full variable domain: SQTIHQWPATLVQPVGSPLSLECTVEGTSNPNLYWYRQAAGRGLQLLFYSVGIGQISSEVPQNLSASRPQDRQFILSSKKLLLSDSGFYLCAWSPGVRKASEAFFGQGTRLTVV.

V is TRBV27 and J is TRBJ1-6, with D unclear. V lost 3 bases and J 4 bases, leaving 10 bases between the germline ends. The CDR3 contains 15 residues. Germline V gene lookup returns CDR1 MNHEY and CDR2 SMNVEV (reference sequence). CDR3 coding DNA: TGTGCCAGCAGTTTCTCAGAAAGGTATAATTCACCCCTCCACTTT. Its translation: CASSFSERYNSPLHF.

V and J are TRBV7-3 and TRBJ1-2; no definite D call. The germline V gene encodes CDR1 SGHTA and CDR2 FQGTGA. The CDR3 runs to 14 residues. The ends were cut back, 5 bases at V and 2 bases at J, with 12 bases in the middle. The CDR3 here is CASSPAGSNYGYTF. For the CDR3, the DNA is TGTGCCAGCAGCCCTGCGGGCAGCAACTATGGCTACACCTTC.